The clone carrying this TCR beta chain was seen only once. What it binds is not known. This entry belongs to a study of T cell responses to AZD1222 COVID-19 vaccine. Findings of the study overall: Clonal diversity may have been underestimated, and the donors were mostly white British, with more females than males. Only a handful of AZD1222 recipients, more than 5 in all, had baseline seropositivity. It was only after the peak T cell response that any repertoires were sampled. Targets within unmutated variant regions were reportedly found for nearly half of spike-specific TCRs.

The CDR3 contains 13 residues. V lost 4 bases and J 8 bases, leaving 15 bases between the germline ends. Germline V CDR1 and CDR2: SGHNT, YYREEE (reference sequence). Clones were read by immunoSEQ multiplex PCR, and TCRdb kept only the in-frame ones, dropping some. Here the sample spans about 220,000 clones, just over 90% being singletons. The sequencing here drew on peripheral blood, taken on day 0 of MenACWY control vaccination. The genes are TRBV5-4 and TRBJ1-2; D might be TRBD1 (5 bases). This TCR was sampled from an adult in good health. The CDR3 region has the DNA TGTGCCAGCAGCGGGGCACCGACGCGAGGCTACACCTTC. Protein product: CASSGAPTRGYTF.